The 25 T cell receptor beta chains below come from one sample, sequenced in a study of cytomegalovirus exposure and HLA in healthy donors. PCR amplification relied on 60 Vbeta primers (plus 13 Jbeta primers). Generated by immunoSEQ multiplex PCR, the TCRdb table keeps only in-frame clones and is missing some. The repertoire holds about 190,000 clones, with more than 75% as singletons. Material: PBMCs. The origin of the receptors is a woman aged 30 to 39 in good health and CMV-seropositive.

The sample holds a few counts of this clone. CDR3 coding DNA: TGCGCCAGCAGCGGGACAGGGGTGGACGAGCAGTACTTC. Translated: CASSGTGVDEQYF. The gene calls are TRBV5-1 and TRBJ2-7; 10 bases map to TRBD1. Germline lookup yields CDR1 SGHRS and CDR2 YFSETQ. V lost 4 bases to trimming and J lost 5 bases; unmatched junction nucleotides: 3. The CDR3 totals 13 residues.

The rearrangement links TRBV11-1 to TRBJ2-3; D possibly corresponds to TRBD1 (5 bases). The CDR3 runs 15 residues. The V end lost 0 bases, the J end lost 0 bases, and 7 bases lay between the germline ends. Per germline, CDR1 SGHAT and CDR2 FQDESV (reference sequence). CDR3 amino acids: CASSLATVSTDTQYF. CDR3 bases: TGTGCCAGCAGCTTAGCGACAGTAAGCACAGATACGCAGTATTTT.

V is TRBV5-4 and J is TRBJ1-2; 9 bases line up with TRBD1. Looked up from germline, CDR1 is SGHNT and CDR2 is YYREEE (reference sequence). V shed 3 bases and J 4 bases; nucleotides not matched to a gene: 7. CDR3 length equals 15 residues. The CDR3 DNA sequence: TGTGCCAGCAGCTCACCCCGGGACAGGGCCTATGGCTACACCTTC. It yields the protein CASSSPRDRAYGYTF.

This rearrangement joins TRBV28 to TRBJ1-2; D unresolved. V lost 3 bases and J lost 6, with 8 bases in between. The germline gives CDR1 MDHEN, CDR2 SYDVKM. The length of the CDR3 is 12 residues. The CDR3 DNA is TGTGCCAGCAGTTTCCAGGTGAATGGCTACACCTTC. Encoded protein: CASSFQVNGYTF.

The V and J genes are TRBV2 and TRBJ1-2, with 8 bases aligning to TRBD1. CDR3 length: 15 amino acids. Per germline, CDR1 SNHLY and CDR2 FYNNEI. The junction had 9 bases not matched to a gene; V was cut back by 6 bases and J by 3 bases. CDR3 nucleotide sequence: TGTGCCAGCAGCTACGGACAGGGCGGATACTATGGCTACACCTTC. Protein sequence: CASSYGQGGYYGYTF.

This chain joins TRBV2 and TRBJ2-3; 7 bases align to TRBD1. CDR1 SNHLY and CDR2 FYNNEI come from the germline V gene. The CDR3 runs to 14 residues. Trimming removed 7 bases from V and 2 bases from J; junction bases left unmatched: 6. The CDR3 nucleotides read TGTGCCAGCAATAGCGACAGGGCCACAGATACGCAGTATTTT. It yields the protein CASNSDRATDTQYF.

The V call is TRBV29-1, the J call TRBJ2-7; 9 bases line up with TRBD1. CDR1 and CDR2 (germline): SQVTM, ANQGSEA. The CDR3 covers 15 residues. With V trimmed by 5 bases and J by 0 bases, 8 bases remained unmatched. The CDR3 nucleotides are TGCAGCGTTCACACCGGGACAGGGTTCTCCTACGAGCAGTACTTC. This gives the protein CSVHTGTGFSYEQYF.

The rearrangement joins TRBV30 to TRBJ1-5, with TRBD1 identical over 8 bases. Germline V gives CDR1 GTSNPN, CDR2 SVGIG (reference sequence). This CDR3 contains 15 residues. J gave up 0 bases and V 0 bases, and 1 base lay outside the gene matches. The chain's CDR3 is CAWSVQGDSNQPQHF. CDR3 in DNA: TGTGCCTGGAGTGTACAGGGGGATAGCAATCAGCCCCAGCATTTT.

CDR3 region: CAISRGRTEAFF. DNA for the CDR3: TGTGCCATTAGCAGGGGGCGGACTGAAGCTTTCTTT. The chain joins TRBV6-6 to TRBJ1-1, with 8 bases matching TRBD1. V shed 10 bases and J 5 bases; nucleotides not matched to a gene: 6. This CDR3 contains 12 residues. Germline values: CDR1 MNHNY, CDR2 SVGAGI (reference sequence).

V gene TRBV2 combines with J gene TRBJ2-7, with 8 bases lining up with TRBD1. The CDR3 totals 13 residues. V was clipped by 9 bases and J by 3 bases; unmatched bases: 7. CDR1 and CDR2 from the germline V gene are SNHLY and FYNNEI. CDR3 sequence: CASRTGKGYEQYF. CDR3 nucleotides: TGTGCCAGTAGGACAGGGAAAGGCTACGAGCAGTACTTC.

The DNA of the CDR3 is TGTGCCAGCAGTCCCAGGTCACGAACTAATGAAAAACTGTTTTTT. Amino acid sequence: CASSPRSRTNEKLFF. J is TRBJ1-4 and V is TRBV14; D ambiguous. The germline CDR1 and CDR2 sequences are SGHDN and FVKESK. The CDR3 has 15 residues. V was cut by 6 bases and J by 1 base, with 12 bases left in between.

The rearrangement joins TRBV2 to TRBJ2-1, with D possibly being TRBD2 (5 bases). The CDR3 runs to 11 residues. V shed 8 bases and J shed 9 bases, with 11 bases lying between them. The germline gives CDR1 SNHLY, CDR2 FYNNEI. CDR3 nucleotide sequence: TGTGCCAGCGGTACCCGGGGTGAGCAGTTCTTC. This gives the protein CASGTRGEQFF.

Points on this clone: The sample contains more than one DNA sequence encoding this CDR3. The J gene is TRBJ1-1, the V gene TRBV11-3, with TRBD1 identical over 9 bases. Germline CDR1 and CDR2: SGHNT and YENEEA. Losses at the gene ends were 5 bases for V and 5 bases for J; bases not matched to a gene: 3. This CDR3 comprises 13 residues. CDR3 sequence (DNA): TGTGCCAGCAGCCGACAGGGGGGGACTGAAGCTTTCTTT. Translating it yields CASSRQGGTEAFF.

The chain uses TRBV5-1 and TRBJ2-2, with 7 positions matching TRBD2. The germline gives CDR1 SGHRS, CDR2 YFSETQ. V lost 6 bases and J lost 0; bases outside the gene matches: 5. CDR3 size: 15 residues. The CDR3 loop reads CASTSSGPNTGELFF. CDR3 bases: TGCGCCAGCACATCTAGCGGACCGAACACCGGGGAGCTGTTTTTT.

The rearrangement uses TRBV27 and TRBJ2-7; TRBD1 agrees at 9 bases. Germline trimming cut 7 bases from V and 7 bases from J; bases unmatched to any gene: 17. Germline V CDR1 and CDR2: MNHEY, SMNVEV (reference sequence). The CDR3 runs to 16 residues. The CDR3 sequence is CASTLGIPGQGTEQYF. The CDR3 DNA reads TGTGCCAGCACCTTGGGAATCCCGGGACAGGGTACGGAGCAGTACTTC.

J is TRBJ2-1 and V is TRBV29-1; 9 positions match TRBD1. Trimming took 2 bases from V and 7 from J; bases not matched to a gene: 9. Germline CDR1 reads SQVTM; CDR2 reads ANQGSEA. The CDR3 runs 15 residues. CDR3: CSVERSGGQGNEQFF. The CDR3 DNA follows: TGCAGCGTTGAACGGTCGGGGGGACAGGGTAATGAGCAGTTCTTC.

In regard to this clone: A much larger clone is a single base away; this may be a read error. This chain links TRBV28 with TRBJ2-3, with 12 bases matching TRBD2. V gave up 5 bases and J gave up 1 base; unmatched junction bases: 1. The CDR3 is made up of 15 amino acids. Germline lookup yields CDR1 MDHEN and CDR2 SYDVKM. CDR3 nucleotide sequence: TGTGCCAGCAGTCGACTAGCGGGGGGCACAGATACGCAGTATTTT. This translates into CASSRLAGGTDTQYF.

The CDR3 DNA follows: TGTGCCTGGAGTGTCTTTAGCGGGAGGGCCCCCTACGAGCAGTACTTC. Protein product: CAWSVFSGRAPYEQYF. The V gene is TRBV30, the J gene TRBJ2-7; 11 bases map to TRBD2. V dropped 0 bases and J dropped 2; count of bases not matched to a gene: 6. Germline V gene sequence: CDR1 GTSNPN, CDR2 SVGIG (reference sequence). The CDR3 is 16 residues long. Drawing the rest from reference TRBV30 and TRBJ2-7, the complete variable domain is SQTIHQWPATLVQPVGSPLSLECTVEGTSNPNLYWYRQAAGRGLQLLFYSVGIGQISSEVPQNLSASRPQDRQFILSSKKLLLSDSGFYLCAWSVFSGRAPYEQYFGPGTRLTVT.

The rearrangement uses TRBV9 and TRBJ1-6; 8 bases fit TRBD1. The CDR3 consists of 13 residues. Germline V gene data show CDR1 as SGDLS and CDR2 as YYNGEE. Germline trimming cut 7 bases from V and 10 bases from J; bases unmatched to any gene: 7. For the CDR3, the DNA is TGTGCCAGCTTGAAGGACAGGGACTCACCCCTCCACTTT. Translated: CASLKDRDSPLHF.

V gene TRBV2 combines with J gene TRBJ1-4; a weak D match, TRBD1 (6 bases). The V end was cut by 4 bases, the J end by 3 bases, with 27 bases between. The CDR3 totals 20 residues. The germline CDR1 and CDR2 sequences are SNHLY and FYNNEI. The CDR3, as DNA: TGTGCCAGCAGTGGGGAGAAGGACAGCGGATTACGGGGCTCTAATGAAAAACTGTTTTTT. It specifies CASSGEKDSGLRGSNEKLFF.

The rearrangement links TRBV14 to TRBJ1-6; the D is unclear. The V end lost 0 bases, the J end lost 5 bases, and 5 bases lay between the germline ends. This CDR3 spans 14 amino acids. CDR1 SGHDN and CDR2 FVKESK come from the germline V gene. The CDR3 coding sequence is TGTGCCAGCAGCCAAGAAGCGGATAATTCACCCCTCCACTTT. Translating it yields CASSQEADNSPLHF.

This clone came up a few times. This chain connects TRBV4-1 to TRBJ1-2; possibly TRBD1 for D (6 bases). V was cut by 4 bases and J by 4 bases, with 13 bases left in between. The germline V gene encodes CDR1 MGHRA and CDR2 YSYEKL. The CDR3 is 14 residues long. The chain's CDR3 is CASSPQGSGYGYTF. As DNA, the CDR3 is TGCGCCAGCAGCCCTCAGGGGTCGGGCTATGGCTACACCTTC.

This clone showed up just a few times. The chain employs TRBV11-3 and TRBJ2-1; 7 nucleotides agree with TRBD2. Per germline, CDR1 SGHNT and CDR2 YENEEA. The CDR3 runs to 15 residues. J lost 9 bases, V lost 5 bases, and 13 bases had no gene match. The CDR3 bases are TGTGCCAGCAGCGCTAGCGGACGAGCTAGGAGTGAGCAGTTCTTC. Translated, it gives CASSASGRARSEQFF.

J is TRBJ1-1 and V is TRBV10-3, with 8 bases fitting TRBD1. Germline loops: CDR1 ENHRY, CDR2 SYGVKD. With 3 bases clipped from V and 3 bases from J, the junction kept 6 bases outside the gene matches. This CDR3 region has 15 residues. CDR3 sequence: CAISETGTGDTEAFF. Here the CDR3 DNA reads TGTGCCATCAGTGAAACCGGGACAGGAGACACTGAAGCTTTCTTT.

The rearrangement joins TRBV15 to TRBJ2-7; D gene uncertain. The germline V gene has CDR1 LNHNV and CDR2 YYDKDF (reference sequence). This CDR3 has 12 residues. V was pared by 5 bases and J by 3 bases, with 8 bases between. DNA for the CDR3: TGTGCCACCAGCTCTGACTTCTACGAGCAGTACTTC. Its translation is CATSSDFYEQYF.